This T cell receptor (beta chain) was obtained from a study of blood T cell repertoires in COVID-19. Study at large: Sources were T cells, B-cell-depleted T cells, or PBMCs; the material itself was cDNA or gDNA.

The CDR3 contains 13 residues. Germline values: CDR1 SGHAT, CDR2 FQNNGV. Trimming removed 5 bases at V and 1 base at J, with 8 bases between. The protocol was immunoSEQ multiplex PCR, while the TCRdb copy is restricted to in-frame clones and leaves out a portion. Among some 190,000 clones listed, about 91% were seen once. The chain carries TRBV11-2 and TRBJ1-1; D unresolved. The source material was peripheral blood. The receptor's source is a young man with active or convalescent COVID-19. The CDR3 protein is CASSLRENTEAFF. The CDR3 DNA follows: TGTGCCAGCAGCCTGAGGGAGAACACTGAAGCTTTCTTT.